This TCR beta chain was sequenced in a study of T-cell reconstitution after alpha-beta-depleted transplantation in children. The germline V gene encodes CDR1 MGHRA and CDR2 YSYEKL. Losses at the gene ends were 0 bases for V and 2 bases for J; bases not matched to a gene: 5. This CDR3 is built from 17 residues. Study findings and constraints: Reportedly, roughly two months post-transplant, alpha-beta T cells arose from several hundred expanded graft clones. T cells produced anew were the main source of T-cell counts and diversity one year after transplant. Surviving recipient T cells and thymic progenitors underlay high day-60 TCRbeta diversity in some patients.

On this clonotype itself: Its antigen is unknown.

Using unique molecular identifiers, the investigators prepared the TCRbeta library. TCRdb processed the PCR reads anew with MiXCR; each CDR3 protein has one entry. The sample carries hundreds of thousands of distinct CDR3 sequences, roughly 25% recorded once. The specimen comprised PBMCs, mostly from graft donor cells, sampled 360 days after TCRalphabeta/CD19-depleted stem cell transplant. The TCR comes from a female patient aged 2-9 years who had a stem cell transplant for congenital amegakaryocytic thrombocytopenia, so the T cells may come from the graft donor. The chain recombines TRBV4-1 with TRBJ2-2, with 8 bases aligning to TRBD2. As DNA, the CDR3 is TGCGCCAGCAGCCAAGAGGGGACTAGGCGTAACACCGGGGAGCTGTTTTTT. Its translation is CASSQEGTRRNTGELFF.